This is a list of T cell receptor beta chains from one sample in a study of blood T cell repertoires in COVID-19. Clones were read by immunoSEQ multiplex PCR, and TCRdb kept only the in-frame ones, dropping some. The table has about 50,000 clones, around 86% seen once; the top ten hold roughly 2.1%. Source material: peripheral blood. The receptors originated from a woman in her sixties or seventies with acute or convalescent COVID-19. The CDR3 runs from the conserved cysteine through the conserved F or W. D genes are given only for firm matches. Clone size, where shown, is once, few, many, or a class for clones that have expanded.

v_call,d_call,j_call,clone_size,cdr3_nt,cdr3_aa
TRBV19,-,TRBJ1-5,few,TGTGCCAGTAGTATAGGTACAGCCCCAGGTCAGCCCCAGCATTTT,CASSIGTAPGQPQHF
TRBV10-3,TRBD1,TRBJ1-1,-,TGTGCCATCAGGGGGACAGGGTCGTTAGAAGCTTTCTTT,CAIRGTGSLEAFF
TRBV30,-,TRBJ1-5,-,TGTGCCTGGAGTCTAGGGGGAGGGCAGCCCCAGCATTTT,CAWSLGGGQPQHF
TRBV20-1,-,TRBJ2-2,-,TGCAGTGCGAGGGAGTCCGGGGAGCTGTTTTTT,CSARESGELFF
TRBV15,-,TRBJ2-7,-,TGTGCCACCAGCCTACAGGAGGGGGAGCAGTACTTC,CATSLQEGEQYF
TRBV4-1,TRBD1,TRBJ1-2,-,TGCGCCAGCAGCCATACAGGGGGCGCAGGCTATGGCTACACCTTC,CASSHTGGAGYGYTF
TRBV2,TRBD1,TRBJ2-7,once,TGTGCCAGCAGTGTAGACAGGGCTATATGGCAGTACTTC,CASSVDRAIWQYF
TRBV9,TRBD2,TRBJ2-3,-,TGTGCCAGCAGCGCAGGACTAGCGGGAGGGCCCGGGGTAGATACGCAGTATTTT,CASSAGLAGGPGVDTQYF
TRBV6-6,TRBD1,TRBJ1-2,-,TGTGCCAGCAGAAAACAGGGGTCAGATGGCTACACCTTC,CASRKQGSDGYTF
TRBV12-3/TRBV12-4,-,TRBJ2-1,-,TGTGCCAGCAGTCCCCCAAATTACAATGAGCAGTTCTTC,CASSPPNYNEQFF
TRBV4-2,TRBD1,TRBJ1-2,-,TGTGCCAGCAGCCCGGGACAGGGCTTCTATGGCTACACCTTC,CASSPGQGFYGYTF
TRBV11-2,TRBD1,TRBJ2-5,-,TGTGCCAGCAGCTTACCTGGACAGGGGCAAGAGACCCAGTACTTC,CASSLPGQGQETQYF
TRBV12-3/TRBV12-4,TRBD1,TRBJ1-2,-,TGTGCCAGCAGCTCCGGGACAGGGGGCTACACCTTC,CASSSGTGGYTF
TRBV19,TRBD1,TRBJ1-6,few,TGTGCCAGTAGTACAGGACAGGGTTTGAGAGGATCACCCCTCCACTTT,CASSTGQGLRGSPLHF
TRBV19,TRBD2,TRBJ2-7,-,TGTGCCAGTAGTATGGTTCCCAGCGGGAGCTACGAGCAGTACTTC,CASSMVPSGSYEQYF
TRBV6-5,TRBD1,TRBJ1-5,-,TGTGTCAGCTGGGGACAGGGACTTAATCAGCCCCAGCATTTT,CVSWGQGLNQPQHF
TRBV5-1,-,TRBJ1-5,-,TGCGCCAGCAGCTTCTATAGCAATCAGCCCCAGCATTTT,CASSFYSNQPQHF
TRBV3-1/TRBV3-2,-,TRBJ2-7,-,TGTGCCAGCAGCCAGCGAGGGGGGGTCTACTTC,CASSQRGGVYF
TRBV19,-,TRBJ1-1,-,TGTGCCAGTAGTATCTATGGCGCAGGATCAAAGCACACTGAAGCTTTCTTT,CASSIYGAGSKHTEAFF
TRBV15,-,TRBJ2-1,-,TGTGCCACCAGCAGAGATCCAGACGGGAGACGGGATTTGAGTGAGCAGTTCTTC,CATSRDPDGRRDLSEQFF
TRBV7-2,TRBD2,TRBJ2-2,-,TGTGCCAGCAGCCGCGAGCGGGGCGGGGAGCTGTTTTTT,CASSRERGGELFF
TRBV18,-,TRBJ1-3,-,TGTGCCAGCTCAGATACCGGGGGTACGAAGAGCTCTGGAAACACCATATATTTT,CASSDTGGTKSSGNTIYF
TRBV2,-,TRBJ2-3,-,TGTGCCAGCAGTGATTTGGGCAGGACTAGCACAGATACGCAGTATTTT,CASSDLGRTSTDTQYF
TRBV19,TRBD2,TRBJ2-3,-,TGTGCCAGTAGGGTAGAGGGACTAGCGGGAATTGCAGATACGCAGTATTTT,CASRVEGLAGIADTQYF
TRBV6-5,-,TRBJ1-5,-,TGTGCCAGCAGCCTATCGGGGAAGGATCAGCCCCAGCATTTT,CASSLSGKDQPQHF
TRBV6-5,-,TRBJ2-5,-,TGTGCCAGCAGAGGCACCGAGGTGGGGACCCAGTACTTC,CASRGTEVGTQYF
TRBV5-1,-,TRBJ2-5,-,TGCGCCAGCAGCTTGGGACAGGTACAGACCCAGTACTTC,CASSLGQVQTQYF
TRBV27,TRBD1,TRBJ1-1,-,TGTGCCAGCAGACACGGACAGGCCTCGAGCACTGAAGCTTTCTTT,CASRHGQASSTEAFF
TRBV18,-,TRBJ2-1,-,TGTGCCAGCTCACCGAGTGCACTAGGGTACAATGAGCAGTTCTTC,CASSPSALGYNEQFF
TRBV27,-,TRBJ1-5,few,TGTGCCAGCAGTCTATCAGGACACCGAAATCAGCCCCAGCATTTT,CASSLSGHRNQPQHF
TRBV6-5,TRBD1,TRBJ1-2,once,TGTGCCAGCAGTCAGCGAGGACAGGGGGATGGCTACACCTTC,CASSQRGQGDGYTF
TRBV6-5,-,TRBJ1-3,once,TGTGCCAGCAGTTACGGGGGGATGGCGGCTGGAAACACCATATATTTT,CASSYGGMAAGNTIYF
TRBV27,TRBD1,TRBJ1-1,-,TGTGCCAGCAGCTCATACAGGGGAGGGAACACTGAAGCTTTCTTT,CASSSYRGGNTEAFF
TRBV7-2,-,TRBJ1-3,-,TGTGCCAGCAGCCCGGGAGCCGGAAACACCATATATTTT,CASSPGAGNTIYF
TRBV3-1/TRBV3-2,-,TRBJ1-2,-,TGTGCCAGCAGCCAAGGGCGGGGTAACTATGGCTACACCTTC,CASSQGRGNYGYTF
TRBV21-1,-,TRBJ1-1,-,TGTGCCAGCAGCAATTATCCGGGACAGATGAACACTGAAGCTTTCTTT,CASSNYPGQMNTEAFF
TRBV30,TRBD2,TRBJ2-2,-,TGTGCCTGGAGTCGGGGGGGCCACACCGGGGAGCTGTTTTTT,CAWSRGGHTGELFF
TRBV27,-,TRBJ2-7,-,TGTGCCAGCTCGCCTTGGGGGACATCTTCCTACGAGCAGTACTTC,CASSPWGTSSYEQYF
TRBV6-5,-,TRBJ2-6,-,TGTGCCAGCAGTTACTACACCCGGGCCAACGTCCTGACTTTC,CASSYYTRANVLTF
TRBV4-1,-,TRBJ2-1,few,TGCGCCAGCAGCCCCTCCCGGGAATACAATGAGCAGTTCTTC,CASSPSREYNEQFF
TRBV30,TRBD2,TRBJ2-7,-,TGTGCCTGGAGCGGAGCGGGAGGGGGCCACGAGCAGTACTTC,CAWSGAGGGHEQYF
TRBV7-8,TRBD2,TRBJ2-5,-,TGTGCCAGCAGCTTAGTCGGGCGACAGCGGGGGGGCCTCCAAGAGACCCAGTACTTC,CASSLVGRQRGGLQETQYF
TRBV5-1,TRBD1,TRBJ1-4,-,TGCGCCAGCAGCCCGGGACAGGGCAAAGAAAAACTGTTTTTT,CASSPGQGKEKLFF
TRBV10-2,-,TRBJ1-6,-,TGCGCCAGTTCACAGGATGCAGGTTCACCCCTCCACTTT,CASSQDAGSPLHF
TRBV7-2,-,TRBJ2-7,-,TGTGCCAGCAGCTTCGACTACTCCTACGAGCAGTACTTC,CASSFDYSYEQYF
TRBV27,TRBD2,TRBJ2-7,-,TGTGCCAGCAGTTTACGTCTGGGGGGGGAGCAGTACTTC,CASSLRLGGEQYF
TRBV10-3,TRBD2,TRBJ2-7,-,TGTGCCATCAGTGAGGGGGGAGGGGTTTACGAGCAGTACTTC,CAISEGGGVYEQYF
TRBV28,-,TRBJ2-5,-,TGTGCCAGCAGTTTATCAGGGGCGAACGAAGAGACCCAGTACTTC,CASSLSGANEETQYF
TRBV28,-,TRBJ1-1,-,TGTGCCAGCACTGAGATACCGAACACTGAAGCTTTCTTT,CASTEIPNTEAFF
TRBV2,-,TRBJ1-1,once,TGTGCCAGCAAACGAGGGTTCATGAACACTGAAGCTTTCTTT,CASKRGFMNTEAFF
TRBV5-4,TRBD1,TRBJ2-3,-,TGTGCCAGCAGCAGGGACAGGGCAGATACGCAGTATTTT,CASSRDRADTQYF
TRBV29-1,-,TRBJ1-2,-,TGCAGCGTTGGCTACCGGGAGAGCTCTTGGGGCTACACCTTC,CSVGYRESSWGYTF
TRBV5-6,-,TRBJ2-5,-,TGTGCCAGCAGCCCTCCAAACGGACAGCCTGGGCAGACCCAGTACTTC,CASSPPNGQPGQTQYF
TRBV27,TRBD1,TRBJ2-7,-,TGTGCCAGCAAAATTTCCGGGACAGACTACGAGCAGTACTTC,CASKISGTDYEQYF
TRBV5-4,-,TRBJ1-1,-,TGTGCCAGCAGCTCCCCCCCTCGACAGAACACTGAAGCTTTCTTT,CASSSPPRQNTEAFF